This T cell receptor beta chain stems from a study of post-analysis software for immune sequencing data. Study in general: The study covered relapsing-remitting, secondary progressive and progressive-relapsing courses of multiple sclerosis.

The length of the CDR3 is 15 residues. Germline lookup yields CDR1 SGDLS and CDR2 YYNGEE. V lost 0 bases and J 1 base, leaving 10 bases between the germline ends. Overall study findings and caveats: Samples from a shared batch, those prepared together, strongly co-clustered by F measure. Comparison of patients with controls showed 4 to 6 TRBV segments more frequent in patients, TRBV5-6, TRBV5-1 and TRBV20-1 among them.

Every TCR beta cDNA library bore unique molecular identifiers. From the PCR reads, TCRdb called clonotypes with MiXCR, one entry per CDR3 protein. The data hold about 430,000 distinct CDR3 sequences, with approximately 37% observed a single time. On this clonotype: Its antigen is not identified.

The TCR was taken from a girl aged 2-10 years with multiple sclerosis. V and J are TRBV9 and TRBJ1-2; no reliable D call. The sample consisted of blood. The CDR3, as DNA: TGTGCCAGCAGCGTAGGTGGGCAGAGTAACTATGGCTACACCTTC. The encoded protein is CASSVGGQSNYGYTF.